The 21 T cell receptor beta chains reported below all come from one sample, sequenced in a study of T cell clones after liver transplantation. The data were produced by immunoSEQ multiplex PCR, yet TCRdb's version contains in-frame clones alone and is incomplete. Of about 71,000 clones listed, 80% are singletons. Here the sequenced sample was CD4+ T cells from blood, taken 12 months after liver transplant. The source of these receptors is a human patient who received a liver transplant. Certain T cells may be donor cells from the graft.

To note about this clone: Other nucleotide sequences from this sample produce the same CDR3. The V and J genes are TRBV18 and TRBJ2-5; no clear D. Trimming removed 3 bases at V and 0 bases at J, with 8 bases between. The CDR3 covers 14 residues. Germline CDR1 reads KGHSH; CDR2 reads LQKENI. The CDR3 nucleotides read TGTGCCAGCTCACCGAAAAGGGACCAAGAGACCCAGTACTTC. Translated, it gives CASSPKRDQETQYF.

The rearrangement joins TRBV7-2 to TRBJ2-3; no definite D call. V lost 3 bases, J lost 5 bases, and 6 bases lay in between. The CDR3 spans 12 residues. Germline CDR1 is SGHTA and CDR2 is FQGNSA. The CDR3 protein is CASSFLVDTQYF. The CDR3 DNA reads as TGTGCCAGCAGCTTTTTGGTAGATACGCAGTATTTT.

This chain joins TRBV15 and TRBJ1-3; D is ambiguous. The germline CDR1 and CDR2 sequences are LNHNV and YYDKDF (reference sequence). V lost 0 bases to trimming and J lost 0 bases, with 6 bases between them. There are 15 residues in the CDR3. CDR3 amino acids: CATSRDQTSGNTIYF. The CDR3 coding sequence is TGTGCCACCAGCAGAGATCAGACCTCTGGAAACACCATATATTTT.

J is TRBJ2-5 and V is TRBV5-1; D possibly corresponds to TRBD1 (6 bases). CDR3 length: 14 residues. V was cut by 0 bases and J by 2 bases, with 8 bases left in between. Germline values: CDR1 SGHRS, CDR2 YFSETQ. The CDR3 DNA follows: TGCGCCAGCAGCTTGGCTACAGGGCAAGAGACCCAGTACTTC. This gives the protein CASSLATGQETQYF.

The V call is TRBV18, the J call TRBJ2-1; 10 nucleotides align to TRBD2. Germline CDR1 KGHSH, CDR2 LQKENI. Germline trimming cut 2 bases from V and 0 bases from J; bases unmatched to any gene: 7. This CDR3 spans 18 amino acids. Here the CDR3 reads CASSPYQASGSSYNEQFF. The DNA of the CDR3 is TGTGCCAGCTCACCATATCAGGCTAGCGGGAGCTCCTACAATGAGCAGTTCTTC.

The chain joins TRBV5-4 to TRBJ2-7; D assignment may be TRBD1 or TRBD2 (5 bases each). Trimming stripped 4 bases from V and 3 bases from J, with 17 bases between. The CDR3 spans 15 residues. The germline V gene encodes CDR1 SGHNT and CDR2 YYREEE (reference sequence). This CDR3 is CASSPDGAGNYEQYF. Here the CDR3 DNA reads TGTGCCAGCAGCCCTGACGGGGCAGGGAACTACGAGCAGTACTTC. Full variable domain (rest looked up from reference TRBV5-4 and TRBJ2-7): ETGVTQSPTHLIKTRGQQVTLRCSSQSGHNTVSWYQQALGQGPQFIFQYYREEENGRGNFPPRFSGLQFPNYSSELNVNALELDDSALYLCASSPDGAGNYEQYFGPGTRLTVT.

The chain joins TRBV5-1 to TRBJ1-2, with 8 bases aligning to TRBD1. V shed 0 bases, J shed 2 bases, and the junction held 0 bases outside the gene matches. The CDR3 has 14 amino acids. CDR1 and CDR2 (germline): SGHRS, YFSETQ. CDR3 sequence: CASSLGQGNYGYTF. Here the CDR3 DNA reads TGCGCCAGCAGCTTGGGACAGGGGAACTATGGCTACACCTTC.

The rearrangement uses TRBV5-1 and TRBJ1-4; TRBD1 matches at 8 bases. The length of the CDR3 is 13 residues. The junction had 3 bases not matched to a gene; V was cut back by 4 bases and J by 7 bases. Germline V gene sequence: CDR1 SGHRS, CDR2 YFSETQ. The CDR3 protein is CASSLQGGEKLFF. CDR3 in DNA: TGCGCCAGCAGCCTACAGGGGGGTGAAAAACTGTTTTTT.

The chain couples TRBV9 to TRBJ1-1; D call uncertain. Trimming took off 0 bases at V and 7 bases at J, with 16 bases between the two ends. The V gene's germline CDR1 is SGDLS and CDR2 YYNGEE. This CDR3 comprises 15 residues. CDR3 protein: CASSVDAGYDGEAFF. The CDR3, as DNA: TGTGCCAGCAGCGTAGACGCGGGATATGATGGTGAAGCTTTCTTT.

The chain is built from TRBV5-4 and TRBJ2-7; TRBD2 matches at 13 bases. This CDR3 has 16 amino acids. Trimming at V came to 3 bases and at J to 2 bases, leaving 5 bases not matched to a gene. CDR1 and CDR2 (germline): SGHNT, YYREEE (reference sequence). Here the CDR3 DNA reads TGTGCCAGCAGCTCAGGGGGGACTAGCGGGACCTACGAGCAGTACTTC. Translation: CASSSGGTSGTYEQYF.

This chain joins TRBV19 and TRBJ2-3; D is uncertain. Looked up from germline, CDR1 is LNHDA and CDR2 is SQIVND (reference sequence). The CDR3 has 13 amino acids. The V end lost 3 bases, the J end lost 2 bases, and 6 bases lay between the germline ends. The CDR3 region is CASSMQDTDTQYF. The CDR3 nucleotides are TGTGCCAGTAGTATGCAAGACACAGATACGCAGTATTTT.

This rearrangement joins TRBV7-2 to TRBJ1-2, with a possible D match to TRBD1 (6 bases). Germline V gives CDR1 SGHTA, CDR2 FQGNSA. V was shortened by 1 base and J by 4 bases, with 10 bases between the two germline ends. The CDR3 is made up of 14 amino acids. This CDR3 is CASSLVGGGYGYTF. In DNA form, the CDR3 reads TGTGCCAGCAGCTTAGTAGGGGGTGGCTATGGCTACACCTTC.

This chain joins TRBV4-1 and TRBJ1-5; tentatively, D is TRBD1 (6 bases). CDR3 length: 15 residues. The germline V gene has CDR1 MGHRA and CDR2 YSYEKL. The V end was cut by 4 bases, the J end by 2 bases, with 12 bases between. CDR3 amino acids: CASSPQGLGNQPQHF. CDR3 bases: TGCGCCAGCAGCCCGCAGGGGCTAGGCAATCAGCCCCAGCATTTT.

This clone has just one count. V usage is TRBV30 and J usage is TRBJ2-2; D call uncertain. Trimming took 1 base from V and 1 from J, leaving 7 bases between them. The CDR3 spans 14 residues. Germline assignment: CDR1 GTSNPN and CDR2 SVGIG (reference sequence). DNA of the CDR3: TGTGCCTGGAGTGGTTGGCAGAACACCGGGGAGCTGTTTTTT. It translates to CAWSGWQNTGELFF.

V is TRBV12-5 and J is TRBJ2-7, with D possibly TRBD1 on 6 matching bases. Germline loops: CDR1 LGHNT, CDR2 FRNRAP. V dropped 4 bases and J dropped 0 bases, with 7 bases sitting between them. This CDR3 is built from 13 residues. The CDR3 is CASGWDNSYEQYF. The CDR3 bases are TGTGCTAGTGGTTGGGACAACTCCTACGAGCAGTACTTC. Together with reference TRBV12-5 and TRBJ2-7, the CDR3 gives the full variable domain: DARVTQTPRHKVTEMGQEVTMRCQPILGHNTVFWYRQTMMQGLELLAYFRNRAPLDDSGMPKDRFSAEMPDATLATLKIQPSEPRDSAVYFCASGWDNSYEQYFGPGTRLTVT.

This clone was recorded a few times. The rearrangement joins TRBV7-2 to TRBJ2-7, with TRBD2 identical over 7 bases. V was pared by 3 bases and J by 5 bases, with 7 bases of the junction left unmatched. This CDR3 is 14 amino acids long. Germline CDR1 reads SGHTA; CDR2 reads FQGNSA. The CDR3 DNA reads TGTGCCAGCAGCTTGTCCCGGGGGGTCCACGAGCAGTACTTC. Protein product: CASSLSRGVHEQYF.

In this sample, this clone turned up a few times. The J gene is TRBJ2-6, the V gene TRBV19, with a possible D match to TRBD1 (5 bases). The CDR3 is made up of 15 amino acids. Germline CDR1 and CDR2: LNHDA and SQIVND (reference sequence). V was pared by 2 bases and J by 0 bases, with 5 bases between. The CDR3 region has the DNA TGTGCCAGTAGTATAAGGGGCTCTGGGGCCAACGTCCTGACTTTC. Translating it yields CASSIRGSGANVLTF.

V gene TRBV7-2 combines with J gene TRBJ1-1; TRBD1 matches at 8 bases. V was pared by 2 bases and J by 4 bases, with 9 bases of the junction left unmatched. Germline lookup yields CDR1 SGHTA and CDR2 FQGNSA. The CDR3 length is 16 residues. DNA for the CDR3: TGTGCCAGCAGCTTAACTGGGACAGGCTGGGGCACTGAAGCTTTCTTT. It codes for CASSLTGTGWGTEAFF.

The genes are TRBV10-3 and TRBJ1-1; 12 bases match TRBD1. Germline CDR1 ENHRY, CDR2 SYGVKD. V shed 0 bases, J shed 10 bases, and the junction held 9 bases outside the gene matches. The CDR3 covers 16 residues. CDR3 sequence (DNA): TGTGCCATCAGTGAGTCCTCGGGGACAGGGGGCTTTGGAGCTTTCTTT. It codes for CAISESSGTGGFGAFF.

The chain recombines TRBV6-1 with TRBJ2-7; D call uncertain. The germline V gene has CDR1 MNHNS and CDR2 SASEGT. The CDR3 loop spans 11 amino acids. V lost 3 bases to trimming and J lost 3 bases, with 3 bases between them. CDR3 sequence reads: CASSEYYEQYF. Here the CDR3 DNA reads TGTGCCAGCAGTGAGTACTACGAGCAGTACTTC.

This clone qualifies as medium-sized. The genes are TRBV5-1 and TRBJ1-2, with D possibly TRBD1 on 6 matching bases. CDR3 length equals 16 residues. V gave up 3 bases and J gave up 5 bases, with 20 bases separating them. The germline gives CDR1 SGHRS, CDR2 YFSETQ. The CDR3 spells CASSSTSRGDGYGYTF. The CDR3 region has the DNA TGCGCCAGCAGCTCAACGAGCAGGGGAGATGGATATGGCTACACCTTC.